The subject of this entry is one T cell receptor (beta chain). Its antigen is not known. The data were taken from a study of cytomegalovirus exposure and HLA in healthy donors. General study points: Reportedly, a later analysis found an Asian-associated ancestry cluster had fewer N-insertions than the roughly 700-donor mean.

The germline V and J ends were trimmed by 4 bases and 4 bases, with 11 bases remaining between them. This CDR3 spans 14 amino acids. Germline-derived CDR1 and CDR2 are LNHDA and SQIVND (reference sequence). PCR primers comprised 60 Vbeta and 13 Jbeta primers. Generated by immunoSEQ multiplex PCR, the TCRdb table keeps only in-frame clones and is missing some. Of approximately 160,000 clones detected, around 77% appear once; the ten largest clones hold 1.5% to 2%. The genes are TRBV19 and TRBJ2-1; no firm D call. This TCR derives from a woman in her twenties or thirties in good health and CMV-seronegative. The source material was PBMCs. CDR3 nucleotides: TGTGCCAGTAGTACCGAGGCTAGTTACAATGAGCAGTTCTTC. Its translation: CASSTEASYNEQFF.